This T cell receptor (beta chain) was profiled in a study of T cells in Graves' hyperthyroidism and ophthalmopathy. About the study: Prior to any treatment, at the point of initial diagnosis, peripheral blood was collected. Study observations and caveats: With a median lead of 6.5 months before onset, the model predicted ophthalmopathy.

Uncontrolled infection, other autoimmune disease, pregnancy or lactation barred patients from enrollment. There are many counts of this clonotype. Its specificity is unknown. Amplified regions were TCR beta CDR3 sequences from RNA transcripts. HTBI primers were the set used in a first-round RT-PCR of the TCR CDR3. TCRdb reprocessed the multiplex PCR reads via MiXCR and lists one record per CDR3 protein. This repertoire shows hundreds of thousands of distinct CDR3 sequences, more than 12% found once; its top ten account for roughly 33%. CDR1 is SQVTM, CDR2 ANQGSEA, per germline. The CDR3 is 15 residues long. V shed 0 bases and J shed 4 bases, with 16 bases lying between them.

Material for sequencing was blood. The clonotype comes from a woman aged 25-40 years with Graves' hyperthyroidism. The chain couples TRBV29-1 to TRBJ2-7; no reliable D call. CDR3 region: CSVEDRFGSAYEQYF. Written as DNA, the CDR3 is TGCAGCGTTGAAGATCGTTTCGGGTCAGCTTACGAGCAGTACTTC.